These 20 T cell receptor beta chains came from one sample sequenced in a study of cytomegalovirus exposure and HLA in healthy donors (dated by TCRdb to about 2017). Libraries were constructed by the immunoSEQ multiplex PCR assay. A mixture of 60 forward primers for TCR Vbeta segments and 13 reverse primers for TCR Jbeta segments was used in the multiplex PCR. The table comes from immuneACCESS by way of TCRdb, which keeps in-frame sequences with V and J called. Part of the clones is missing from these tables; in studies checked, under half for an unresolved V gene and the rest for unknown reasons. The table for this sample lists 120,000 or so clones; 55% to 75% of them were counted only once. The ten largest make up less than 2% of the sample. Sequenced material: PBMCs. The source is a man between 25 and 39 years old in good health and CMV-seropositive.

This clone is a singleton in its sample. The chain recombines TRBV5-1 with TRBJ1-3; unclear D gene. The V gene's germline CDR1 is SGHRS and CDR2 YFSETQ. The CDR3 is 15 residues long. V lost 4 bases to trimming and J lost 0 bases, with 11 bases between them. CDR3: CASSGGVFSGNTIYF. The CDR3 region has the DNA TGCGCCAGCAGCGGAGGAGTGTTCTCTGGAAACACCATATATTTT.

The V and J genes are TRBV2 and TRBJ1-5; D uncertain. Germline V CDR1 and CDR2: SNHLY, FYNNEI. The CDR3 has 13 residues. The V and J ends lost 6 bases and 9 bases respectively, with 15 bases between them. This CDR3 is CASRASIRGPQHF. The CDR3 DNA reads TGTGCCAGCAGGGCCTCGATACGGGGGCCCCAGCATTTT.

This chain uses TRBV18 with TRBJ2-3, with D possibly TRBD1 on 5 matching bases. This CDR3 has 14 residues. The V gene's germline CDR1 is KGHSH and CDR2 LQKENI. Trimming removed 0 bases from V and 5 bases from J, with 9 bases in between. The CDR3 region has the DNA TGTGCCAGCTCACCACCGCAGGGCGGAGATACGCAGTATTTT. Its translation: CASSPPQGGDTQYF.

V usage is TRBV5-8 and J usage is TRBJ2-5; no clear D gene. V lost 2 bases and J 7 bases, leaving 9 bases between the germline ends. This CDR3 contains 12 residues. Germline CDR1 reads SGHTS; CDR2 reads YDEGEE. The CDR3: CASSFRVGTQYF. In DNA form, the CDR3 reads TGTGCCAGCAGCTTCCGTGTCGGGACCCAGTACTTC.

V and J are TRBV13 and TRBJ2-5; D remains ambiguous. Germline V gene lookup returns CDR1 PRHDT and CDR2 FYEKMQ (reference sequence). V lost 5 bases, J lost 3 bases, and 10 bases lay in between. The CDR3 has 13 residues. The CDR3 is CASSPRREETQYF. CDR3 in DNA: TGTGCCAGCAGCCCAAGACGGGAAGAGACCCAGTACTTC. The full variable domain, its missing parts supplied by reference TRBV13 and TRBJ2-5, is AAGVIQSPRHLIKEKRETATLKCYPIPRHDTVYWYQQGPGQDPQFLISFYEKMQSDKGSIPDRFSAQQFSDYHSELNMSSLELGDSALYFCASSPRREETQYFGPGTRLLVL.

The chain is built from TRBV5-8 and TRBJ1-2; a possible D gene is TRBD1 (6 bases). Germline loops: CDR1 SGHTS, CDR2 YDEGEE. The CDR3 length is 16 residues. The V gene lost 1 base and the J gene lost 6 bases, with 19 bases spanning the gap. CDR3 in DNA: TGTGCCAGCAGCTTGATGACAATACAGGGCGCCGATGGCTACACCTTC. Translating it yields CASSLMTIQGADGYTF.

This clone showed up just a few times. This sequence joins TRBV15 and TRBJ2-3, with 9 bases aligning to TRBD2. In germline, CDR1 is LNHNV, CDR2 YYDKDF (reference sequence). V was clipped by 2 bases and J by 4 bases; unmatched bases: 4. CDR3 length: 15 amino acids. CDR3 protein: CATSRLAGSPDTQYF. The CDR3 nucleotides are TGTGCCACCAGCAGACTAGCGGGATCCCCAGATACGCAGTATTTT.

This sequence joins TRBV7-9 and TRBJ2-7, with D perhaps matching TRBD1 (6 bases). This CDR3 region has 15 residues. Trimming stripped 2 bases from V and 0 bases from J, with 11 bases between. The germline V gene has CDR1 SEHNR and CDR2 FQNEAQ (reference sequence). CDR3 nucleotide sequence: TGTGCCAGCAGCTTACTTGGACAGACCTCCTACGAGCAGTACTTC. Protein sequence: CASSLLGQTSYEQYF.

CDR3 sequence (DNA): TGTGCCAGCAGCTCGGGACTACTCCGATCCGAGACCCAGTACTTC. Its translation is CASSSGLLRSETQYF. The chain links TRBV2 to TRBJ2-5, with 7 bases identical to TRBD2. The J segment lost 5 bases and the V segment lost 6 bases, leaving 12 bases of the junction unmatched. This CDR3 spans 15 amino acids. The V gene's germline CDR1 is SNHLY and CDR2 FYNNEI.

V usage is TRBV9 and J usage is TRBJ1-2, with D possibly matching TRBD1 (5 bases). This CDR3 spans 13 amino acids. V gave up 3 bases and J gave up 4 bases, with 10 bases separating them. Per the germline V gene, CDR1 is SGDLS and CDR2 is YYNGEE. For the CDR3, the DNA is TGTGCCAGCAGCGGGGCGGGGCCCTATGGCTACACCTTC. It encodes CASSGAGPYGYTF.

The chain couples TRBV19 to TRBJ2-7; the match to TRBD2 covers 9 bases. The length of the CDR3 is 16 residues. Germline V gives CDR1 LNHDA, CDR2 SQIVND (reference sequence). V dropped 4 bases and J dropped 2; count of bases not matched to a gene: 9. The CDR3 DNA is TGTGCCAGTAGTAAGGGGGGACTAGCAAGCGCCTACGAGCAGTACTTC. This codes for CASSKGGLASAYEQYF.

The chain has TRBV21-1 and TRBJ2-7; TRBD2 is the table's D call and was not checked against the DNA. TRBV21-1 is labeled a pseudogene. This CDR3 comprises 16 residues. CDR3 residues: CASSSRTSGPTYEQYF. Here the CDR3 DNA reads TGTGCCAGCAGCAGTCGGACTAGCGGGCCTACCTACGAGCAGTACTTC.

This clone showed up just once. This chain links TRBV12-5 with TRBJ2-3; a weak D match, TRBD1 (5 bases). Germline CDR1 LGHNT, CDR2 FRNRAP. The CDR3 spans 12 residues. V dropped 7 bases and J dropped 3 bases, with 8 bases sitting between them. Here the CDR3 DNA reads TGTGCTAGTGCGACAGCGACAGATACGCAGTATTTT. This sequence encodes CASATATDTQYF.

This clone was detected many times. The chain couples TRBV7-8 to TRBJ2-7, with 7 bases matching TRBD2. Germline-derived CDR1 and CDR2 are SGHVS and FQNEAQ. The CDR3 length is 15 residues. V shed 1 base and J 7 bases; nucleotides not matched to a gene: 10. CDR3 loop: CASSLVKRGPWEQYF. In DNA, the CDR3 is TGTGCCAGCAGCTTAGTTAAGCGGGGCCCGTGGGAGCAGTACTTC.

The CDR3 protein is CASSQSGREDYEQYF. CDR3 nucleotide sequence: TGCGCCAGCAGTCAATCTGGCAGGGAAGATTACGAGCAGTACTTC. V and J are TRBV23-1 and TRBJ2-7, with D possibly being TRBD1 (5 bases). TRBV23-1 is flagged as an ORF with uncertain function. Deletions cut 0 bases from V and 4 bases from J, with 13 bases between. CDR3 length: 15 amino acids.

This chain uses TRBV5-1 with TRBJ1-1; D gene ambiguous. The V gene's germline CDR1 is SGHRS and CDR2 YFSETQ. The CDR3 contains 15 residues. The V gene lost 4 bases and the J gene lost 4 bases, with 17 bases spanning the gap. The CDR3 sequence: CASSRNGVLGTEAFF. The CDR3 DNA reads as TGCGCCAGCAGCCGAAACGGGGTTCTGGGCACTGAAGCTTTCTTT.

Only one count was recorded for this clone. The rearrangement joins TRBV14 to TRBJ2-3, with 8 bases fitting TRBD2. Germline CDR1 is SGHDN and CDR2 is FVKESK. J lost 6 bases, V lost 1 base, and 12 bases had no gene match. This CDR3 has 17 amino acids. The CDR3 DNA is TGTGCCAGCAGCCAAGTTGGGCTAGCGGGTTCGTGGGATACGCAGTATTTT. Its protein is CASSQVGLAGSWDTQYF.

The rearrangement joins TRBV4-2 to TRBJ2-3; possibly TRBD2 for D (6 bases). Trimming took 3 bases from V and 3 from J, leaving 10 bases between them. Germline CDR1 is LGHNA and CDR2 is YNFKEQ. The CDR3 contains 14 residues. CDR3 bases: TGTGCCAGCAGCCACGGGGAGGTTACAGATACGCAGTATTTT. It specifies CASSHGEVTDTQYF.

The rearrangement joins TRBV18 to TRBJ1-1; TRBD1 is a possible D gene (6 bases). The CDR3 covers 13 residues. The germline gives CDR1 KGHSH, CDR2 LQKENI. V was shortened by 0 bases and J by 6 bases, with 8 bases between the two germline ends. The CDR3 spells CASSPPNRAEAFF. CDR3 in DNA: TGTGCCAGCTCACCACCGAACAGGGCTGAAGCTTTCTTT. The variable domain in full, completed from reference TRBV18 and TRBJ1-1, reads NAGVMQNPRHLVRRRGQEARLRCSPMKGHSHVYWYRQLPEEGLKFMVYLQKENIIDESGMPKERFSAEFPKEGPSILRIQQVVRGDSAAYFCASSPPNRAEAFFGQGTRLTVV.

The CDR3 spells CASSWERGRYEQYF. The CDR3, as DNA: TGTGCCAGCAGCTGGGAGCGGGGACGGTACGAGCAGTACTTC. The chain combines TRBV7-2 with TRBJ2-7, with TRBD2 matching 7 bases. V lost 4 bases and J lost 4; bases outside the gene matches: 7. This CDR3 comprises 14 residues. The germline CDR1 and CDR2 sequences are SGHTA and FQGNSA.